This passage covers 10 T cell receptor beta chains from one sample sequenced in a study of T cells in Graves' hyperthyroidism and ophthalmopathy. TCR beta CDR3 regions were amplified from RNA. With the HTBI primer set, the TCR CDR3 went through a first round of RT-PCR. One entry per CDR3 protein, called by TCRdb with MiXCR from the multiplex PCR reads. The table shows 300,000 to 350,000 distinct CDR3 sequences, with over 15% occurring only once. The specimen was blood. The receptor set was obtained from a woman aged 50 to 60 with Graves' hyperthyroidism.

Many counts were recorded for this clonotype. The V call is TRBV20-1, the J call TRBJ1-1, with D possibly matching TRBD1 (6 bases). The CDR3 has 12 residues. Germline V lookup: CDR1 DFQATT, CDR2 SNEGSKA (reference sequence). Deletions cut 7 bases from V and 1 base from J, with 10 bases between. CDR3 sequence: CSGMTGNTEAFF. CDR3 in DNA: TGCAGTGGCATGACAGGGAACACTGAAGCTTTCTTT.

This clonotype came up a few times. The chain carries TRBV4-1 and TRBJ2-1, with TRBD2 matching over 9 bases. Losses at the gene ends were 1 base for V and 5 bases for J; bases not matched to a gene: 3. This CDR3 is 15 amino acids long. Per germline, CDR1 MGHRA and CDR2 YSYEKL. The CDR3 spells CASSQAGTSHNEQFF. The CDR3 coding sequence is TGCGCCAGCAGCCAAGCCGGGACTAGCCACAATGAGCAGTTCTTC.

This clonotype was observed a few times. J is TRBJ2-6 and V is TRBV19; 7 bases align to TRBD2. Germline V lookup: CDR1 LNHDA, CDR2 SQIVND (reference sequence). There are 18 residues in the CDR3. V dropped 8 bases and J dropped 0; count of bases not matched to a gene: 13. The CDR3 sequence is CASAPGGSQSSGANVLTF. The CDR3 coding sequence is TGTGCCAGTGCACCCGGGGGGTCCCAGAGCTCTGGGGCCAACGTCCTGACTTTC.

On this clonotype itself: A single base separates this from a much larger clone, so it may be a read error. Likely a read error: the CDR3 ends without its conserved phenylalanine or tryptophan. The genes are TRBV5-1 and TRBJ1-2, with D perhaps TRBD1 (5 bases). V lost 2 bases, J lost 4 bases, and 12 bases lay in between. The CDR3 length is 14 residues. Germline lookup yields CDR1 SGHRS and CDR2 YFSETQ. CDR3 nucleotides: TGCGCCAGCAGCTTAAACCCAGGGATCTATGGCTACACCCTC. This gives the protein CASSLNPGIYGYTL.

The chain employs TRBV27 and TRBJ1-5; unclear D gene. The V gene lost 4 bases and the J gene lost 4 bases, with 14 bases spanning the gap. The CDR3 consists of 15 residues. The germline V gene encodes CDR1 MNHEY and CDR2 SMNVEV (reference sequence). The CDR3 loop is CASSSRTGENQPQHF. DNA for the CDR3: TGTGCCAGCAGTTCCCGGACCGGGGAAAATCAGCCCCAGCATTTT.

This clonotype was observed at least ten times. This sequence joins TRBV3-1 and TRBJ1-6; TRBD1 agrees at 9 bases. The CDR3 runs 15 residues. CDR1 and CDR2 (germline): LGHDT, YNNKEL (reference sequence). After removal of 2 bases from V and 8 bases from J, the junction contained 4 bases not matched to a gene. The CDR3 region has the DNA TGTGCCAGCAGCCAACGGGACAGGGTCGATTCACCCCTCCACTTT. Its protein product is CASSQRDRVDSPLHF.

The rearrangement links TRBV12-3 or TRBV12-4 to TRBJ1-1, with D possibly being TRBD1 (6 bases). V dropped 11 bases and J dropped 1 base, with 32 bases sitting between them. The CDR3 consists of 19 residues. The CDR3 here is CAASIATGGPLVGNTEAFF. The CDR3 coding sequence is TGTGCCGCCAGCATAGCGACAGGAGGTCCCCTTGTTGGGAACACTGAAGCTTTCTTT.

Only a few counts were recorded for this clonotype. The DNA of the CDR3 is TGTGCCAGCAGTTATTTCGCAGGTCCTGAGGAGCAGTACTTC. Translated, it gives CASSYFAGPEEQYF. The genes are TRBV6-9 and TRBJ2-7; D gene ambiguous. This CDR3 has 14 amino acids. Trimming shortened V by 1 base and J by 7 bases, and 14 bases separated the two germline ends. Germline assignment: CDR1 MNHGY and CDR2 SVAAGI.

The V and J genes are TRBV6-1 and TRBJ2-5; 7 bases agree with TRBD1. CDR3 size: 13 residues. The ends lost 11 bases at V and 5 bases at J; junction bases unmatched: 11. CDR1 is MNHNS and CDR2 is SASEGT in the germline V gene. The CDR3 nucleotides are TGTGCCGGGGAAGGGGGCAACGGGGAGACCCAGTACTTC. Protein sequence: CAGEGGNGETQYF.

Many counts were recorded for this clonotype. This CDR3 reads CASSPSAGPYEQYF. The CDR3 nucleotides are TGTGCCAGCTCTCCTTCAGCGGGGCCTTACGAGCAGTACTTC. The chain links TRBV18 to TRBJ2-7; 7 bases map to TRBD2. Per germline, CDR1 KGHSH and CDR2 LQKENI. CDR3 length: 14 amino acids. V trimming: 6 bases; J trimming: 4 bases; junction bases outside the gene matches: 9.